These 25 T cell receptor beta chains were sequenced from one sample in a study of blood T cell repertoires in COVID-19. Clones were read by immunoSEQ multiplex PCR, and TCRdb kept only the in-frame ones, dropping some. The profile shows over 200,000 clones, more than 85% of them singletons. Source material: PBMCs or T cells enriched from blood (not recorded which). The receptors shown here come from a man aged 40-50 years who had recovered from COVID-19.

V usage is TRBV4-3 and J usage is TRBJ1-5, with D perhaps TRBD1 (5 bases). CDR3 length equals 17 residues. Germline-derived CDR1 and CDR2 are LGHNA and YSLEER. Between the trimmed V and J ends, which lost 0 bases and 3 bases, there was a span of 15 bases. The CDR3 DNA sequence: TGCGCCAGCAGCCAAGATGTTTGGGGCGCGTACAATCAGCCCCAGCATTTT. It specifies CASSQDVWGAYNQPQHF.

The CDR3 bases are TGTGCCAGTATCGCTCAGGGGATTAGCAATCAGCCCCAGCATTTT. Residues: CASIAQGISNQPQHF. The chain combines TRBV19 with TRBJ1-5, with a weak D call TRBD1 (6 bases). V shed 7 bases and J shed 0 bases, with 13 bases lying between them. This CDR3 spans 15 amino acids. Germline CDR1 is LNHDA and CDR2 is SQIVND (reference sequence).

The V and J genes are TRBV6-5 and TRBJ2-7; 9 bases are shared with TRBD1. Trimming took 5 bases from V and 6 from J; bases not matched to a gene: 8. CDR1 is MNHEY, CDR2 SVGAGI, per germline. This CDR3 contains 14 residues. The CDR3 DNA reads as TGTGCCAGCAGTCAGGACAGGGGTACTTTCGAGCAGTACTTC. Translated: CASSQDRGTFEQYF.

About this clone itself: Within the sample, other DNA sequences also encode this same CDR3. V and J are TRBV18 and TRBJ2-5; no definite D call. The CDR3 spans 11 residues. Trimming shortened V by 3 bases and J by 5 bases, and 4 bases separated the two germline ends. CDR1 is KGHSH, CDR2 LQKENI, per germline. CDR3 loop: CASSPEETQYF. DNA for the CDR3: TGTGCCAGCTCACCCGAGGAGACCCAGTACTTC.

V and J are TRBV19 and TRBJ2-1, with 13 bases aligning to TRBD2. V gave up 4 bases and J gave up 10 bases; unmatched junction bases: 7. The CDR3 totals 15 residues. Germline lookup yields CDR1 LNHDA and CDR2 SQIVND (reference sequence). CDR3 DNA sequence: TGTGCCAGTAGTACTACTAGCGGGAGGGTTGCGGAGCAGTTCTTC. It yields the protein CASSTTSGRVAEQFF. Based on the CDR3 plus reference TRBV19 and TRBJ2-1, the full variable domain is DGGITQSPKYLFRKEGQNVTLSCEQNLNHDAMYWYRQDPGQGLRLIYYSQIVNDFQKGDIAEGYSVSREKKESFPLTVTSAQKNPTAFYLCASSTTSGRVAEQFFGPGTRLTVL.

J is TRBJ2-1 and V is TRBV9, with 8 bases that match TRBD2. CDR1 and CDR2 from the germline V gene are SGDLS and YYNGEE. The CDR3 runs 15 residues. With 0 bases clipped from V and 9 bases from J, the junction kept 8 bases outside the gene matches. The CDR3 spells CASSVAGGPSGEQFF. DNA of the CDR3: TGTGCCAGCAGCGTAGCGGGAGGGCCATCTGGTGAGCAGTTCTTC.

This sequence joins TRBV5-1 and TRBJ2-7, with 10 positions matching TRBD2. The germline V gene has CDR1 SGHRS and CDR2 YFSETQ. The CDR3 consists of 18 residues. J was trimmed by 2 bases and V by 0 bases; bases with no gene match: 11. DNA of the CDR3: TGCGCCAGCAGCTTGGGCCCCCATGCTAGCGGGGGCACCTACGAGCAGTACTTC. It codes for CASSLGPHASGGTYEQYF.

The chain combines TRBV13 with TRBJ1-6, with D tentatively TRBD1 (5 bases). Looked up from germline, CDR1 is PRHDT and CDR2 is FYEKMQ (reference sequence). Trimming left V 5 bases short and J 1 base short, with 12 bases between. CDR3 length: 16 residues. CDR3 coding DNA: TGTGCCAGCAGCCGCAGGGTAACATCCTATAATTCACCCCTCCACTTT. Translated, it gives CASSRRVTSYNSPLHF.

This chain links TRBV4-2 with TRBJ2-1; TRBD1 matches 8 bases. Germline loops: CDR1 LGHNA, CDR2 YNFKEQ. The CDR3 contains 18 residues. V lost 3 bases, J lost 0 bases, and 10 bases stayed unmatched. CDR3 sequence: CASSQAQTGASSYNEQFF. The CDR3 region has the DNA TGTGCCAGCAGCCAGGCCCAGACAGGGGCTAGCTCCTACAATGAGCAGTTCTTC.

Only a few counts were recorded for this clone. This chain joins TRBV10-3 and TRBJ1-4, with D possibly being TRBD1 (5 bases). CDR1 ENHRY and CDR2 SYGVKD come from the germline V gene. The CDR3 sequence is 16 residues long. Between the trimmed V and J ends, which lost 0 bases and 6 bases, there was a span of 14 bases. The CDR3 DNA reads TGTGCCATCAGTGAGTCGGCAGACACGGGGGATGAAAAACTGTTTTTT. Encoded protein: CAISESADTGDEKLFF.

The chain links TRBV29-1 to TRBJ2-7; 9 nucleotides agree with TRBD1. The ends lost 8 bases at V and 2 bases at J; junction bases unmatched: 4. Looked up from germline, CDR1 is SQVTM and CDR2 is ANQGSEA. The CDR3 has 12 residues. CDR3 in amino acids: CSTGTGPYEQYF. The DNA for the CDR3 is TGCAGCACCGGGACAGGGCCCTACGAGCAGTACTTC.

The rearrangement links TRBV3-1 (or the pseudogene TRBV3-2) to TRBJ2-1; 9 positions agree with TRBD2. In germline, CDR1 is LGHDT, CDR2 YNNKEL (reference sequence). The CDR3 extends over 19 amino acids. The V gene end was trimmed by 3 bases and the J gene end by 9 bases; junction bases not matched to a gene: 21. CDR3 in amino acids: CASSHLGTSPFEFPFEQFF. Written as DNA, the CDR3 is TGTGCCAGCAGCCACCTAGGGACTAGCCCCTTTGAATTTCCATTTGAGCAGTTCTTC.

This clone was seen only once. The chain employs TRBV7-2 and TRBJ1-3; D possibly corresponds to TRBD1 (6 bases). V was pared by 6 bases and J by 0 bases, with 12 bases between. The CDR3 is 15 residues long. Per germline, CDR1 SGHTA and CDR2 FQGNSA. As DNA, the CDR3 is TGTGCCAGCAGACGACAGGACTCCTCTGGAAACACCATATATTTT. Translating gives CASRRQDSSGNTIYF.

The gene calls are TRBV28 and TRBJ1-2, with TRBD1 matching 9 bases. Germline trimming cut 4 bases from V and 8 bases from J; bases unmatched to any gene: 11. The CDR3 sequence is 15 residues long. Germline-derived CDR1 and CDR2 are MDHEN and SYDVKM. The CDR3 reads CASSSPKQGALGYTF. CDR3 nucleotide sequence: TGTGCCAGCAGTTCCCCGAAACAGGGGGCGCTCGGCTACACCTTC.

V and J are TRBV7-6 and TRBJ2-3, with D tentatively TRBD2 (6 bases). There are 14 residues in the CDR3. Germline loops: CDR1 SGHVS, CDR2 FNYEAQ. With 0 bases removed from V and 2 bases from J, the gap between germline ends came to 6 bases. CDR3: CASSLAGLTDTQYF. The DNA for the CDR3 is TGTGCCAGCAGCTTAGCGGGACTCACAGATACGCAGTATTTT.

This clone was picked up a small number of times. V gene TRBV27 combines with J gene TRBJ1-4, with TRBD1 matching over 8 bases. This CDR3 is 15 amino acids long. From germline, CDR1 is MNHEY and CDR2 SMNVEV (reference sequence). V was pared by 5 bases and J by 8 bases, with 10 bases of the junction left unmatched. This CDR3 reads CASSTRQGLEEKLFF. The DNA of the CDR3 is TGTGCCAGCAGTACACGACAGGGGCTTGAAGAAAAACTGTTTTTT.

This chain links TRBV12-3 or TRBV12-4 with TRBJ1-2; D gene ambiguous. V was shortened by 5 bases and J by 8 bases, with 12 bases between the two germline ends. The CDR3 runs to 12 residues. In nucleotides, the CDR3 is TGTGCCAGCAGTCATGAGAGGTGGGGCTACACCTTC. This codes for CASSHERWGYTF.

V and J are TRBV19 and TRBJ1-2; 10 bases are a match to TRBD1. Germline lookup yields CDR1 LNHDA and CDR2 SQIVND (reference sequence). After removal of 10 bases from V and 8 bases from J, the junction contained 10 bases not matched to a gene. This CDR3 has 13 residues. CDR3 in amino acids: CATRQGAPDGYTF. CDR3 bases: TGTGCCACCAGACAGGGGGCACCTGACGGCTACACCTTC.

The chain employs TRBV30 and TRBJ1-2; 8 nucleotides match TRBD1. V gave up 2 bases and J gave up 5 bases; unmatched junction bases: 13. This CDR3 comprises 16 residues. Germline V lookup: CDR1 GTSNPN, CDR2 SVGIG (reference sequence). The chain's CDR3 is CAWSRTWTRQGYGYTF. The CDR3 DNA is TGTGCCTGGAGTCGAACCTGGACGCGACAGGGGTATGGCTACACCTTC. The full variable domain, in which reference TRBV30 and TRBJ1-2 provide the parts outside the CDR3, is SQTIHQWPATLVQPVGSPLSLECTVEGTSNPNLYWYRQAAGRGLQLLFYSVGIGQISSEVPQNLSASRPQDRQFILSSKKLLLSDSGFYLCAWSRTWTRQGYGYTFGSGTRLTVV.

This clone was seen more than once but under ten times. The chain is built from TRBV19 and TRBJ1-2, with a weak D call TRBD1 (6 bases). The CDR3 is made up of 14 amino acids. V gave up 7 bases and J gave up 8 bases, with 20 bases separating them. CDR1 is LNHDA and CDR2 is SQIVND in the germline V gene (reference sequence). CDR3 sequence: CASKTQQGAGGYTF. As DNA, the CDR3 is TGTGCCAGTAAAACACAACAGGGCGCAGGGGGCTACACCTTC.

V is TRBV7-3 and J is TRBJ2-1; weak D call: TRBD2 (6 bases). Trimming removed 5 bases at V and 6 bases at J, with 17 bases between. The CDR3 loop spans 15 amino acids. The germline CDR1 and CDR2 sequences are SGHTA and FQGTGA. The CDR3 nucleotides are TGTGCCAGCAGCCCGCCGGGACTCGAAGGCAATGAGCAGTTCTTC. This codes for CASSPPGLEGNEQFF.

The chain carries TRBV6-6 and TRBJ2-7; 9 nucleotides align to TRBD1. The CDR3 covers 13 residues. V shed 11 bases, J shed 2 bases, and the junction held 7 bases outside the gene matches. Germline V gene sequence: CDR1 MNHNY, CDR2 SVGAGI (reference sequence). CDR3 coding DNA: TGTGCCGCGGCACAGGGGGCCCCCTACGAGCAGTACTTC. Encoded protein: CAAAQGAPYEQYF.

The genes are TRBV4-1 and TRBJ1-3, with TRBD1 identical over 10 bases. CDR3 length equals 16 residues. Per germline, CDR1 MGHRA and CDR2 YSYEKL. Trimming took 4 bases from V and 0 from J; bases not matched to a gene: 3. The CDR3 coding sequence is TGCGCCAGCAGCCGGGACAGGGGATTCTCTGGAAACACCATATATTTT. Protein product: CASSRDRGFSGNTIYF.

The chain employs TRBV19 and TRBJ2-1; D is possibly TRBD2 (5 bases). The CDR3 is 14 residues long. Per the germline V gene, CDR1 is LNHDA and CDR2 is SQIVND (reference sequence). Trimming cost V 10 bases and J 6 bases, with 19 bases left between them. CDR3 region: CATSRKSGTNEQFF. The CDR3, as DNA: TGTGCCACCTCGAGAAAGAGCGGAACCAATGAGCAGTTCTTC.

The chain has TRBV21-1 and TRBJ2-1; the table's TRBD1 call for D was not verified on the DNA. TRBV21-1 is designated a pseudogene. The CDR3 has 17 residues. The CDR3 is CASSKGGAGQIYNEQFF. CDR3 DNA sequence: TGTGCCAGCAGCAAAGGAGGAGCAGGACAAATTTACAATGAGCAGTTCTTC.